Listed below are T cell receptor beta chains from one sample, sequenced in a study of T cell responses to AZD1222 COVID-19 vaccine. Measured with immunoSEQ multiplex PCR; TCRdb has only the in-frame clones, and not every one. Of approximately 80,000 clones listed, 80% were seen once; the top ten hold 22%. Sequences were derived from peripheral blood, sampled on day 0 of AZD1222 vaccination. Receptors originate from an adult in good health. The CDR3 runs from the conserved cysteine through the conserved F or W. The D gene is left open where the match is weak. The size entry is marked missing in some rows and otherwise reads once, few, many or a size class.

len	d_gene	abundance	v_gene	j_gene	CDR3aa	CDR3nt
15	TRBD1	.	TRBV6-5	TRBJ1-2	CASRIPGQGARGYTF	TGTGCCAGCCGTATCCCGGGACAGGGGGCAAGGGGCTACACCTTC
15	.	.	TRBV15	TRBJ2-3	CATSRERPSLDTQYF	TGTGCCACCAGCAGAGAACGGCCATCCCTAGATACGCAGTATTTT
18	TRBD1	.	TRBV11-2	TRBJ2-3	CASSLAVGQGAMPDTQYF	TGTGCCAGCAGCTTAGCGGTGGGACAGGGGGCGATGCCAGATACGCAGTATTTT
14	.	once	TRBV30	TRBJ1-2	CAWSVGLTMAGYTF	TGTGCCTGGAGTGTGGGACTGACTATGGCTGGCTACACCTTC
15	.	.	TRBV11-3	TRBJ2-1	CASSLEASSYNEQFF	TGTGCCAGCAGCTTAGAGGCTAGCTCCTACAATGAGCAGTTCTTC
15	TRBD2	.	TRBV4-1	TRBJ2-5	CASSRQTGAGETQYF	TGCGCCAGCAGCCGACAGACGGGAGCGGGGGAGACCCAGTACTTC
15	.	.	TRBV4-1	TRBJ1-5	CASSQEPGEGQPQHF	TGCGCCAGCAGCCAAGAACCCGGGGAAGGGCAGCCCCAGCATTTT
14	TRBD1	.	TRBV3-1/TRBV3-2	TRBJ1-2	CASSPARGGTGYTF	TGTGCCAGCAGCCCGGCCAGGGGGGGGACGGGCTACACCTTC
16	TRBD1	.	TRBV7-6	TRBJ2-5	CASSLGTGGKRETQYF	TGTGCCAGCAGCTTAGGGACAGGGGGCAAGAGGGAGACCCAGTACTTC
15	TRBD1	.	TRBV28	TRBJ1-5	CASRRTGGNGQPQHF	TGTGCCAGCAGACGGACAGGGGGCAATGGTCAGCCCCAGCATTTT
13	.	.	TRBV2	TRBJ2-3	CASNQALEDTQYF	TGTGCCAGCAATCAGGCACTGGAAGATACGCAGTATTTT
15	.	.	TRBV7-8	TRBJ1-2	CASSLVVLPGDGYTF	TGTGCCAGCAGCTTAGTTGTGCTTCCAGGGGATGGCTACACCTTC
15	TRBD1	.	TRBV11-3	TRBJ1-1	CASSSGEGAVTEAFF	TGTGCCAGCAGCTCCGGGGAGGGGGCGGTCACTGAAGCTTTCTTT
11	.	.	TRBV20-1	TRBJ1-3	CSARTFNTIYF	TGCAGTGCTAGAACCTTTAACACCATATATTTT
14	.	.	TRBV28	TRBJ1-4	CASSPVGIQEKLFF	TGTGCCAGCAGTCCCGTAGGGATCCAGGAAAAACTGTTTTTT
17	TRBD2	.	TRBV28	TRBJ2-3	CASSSTGLAGRTDTQYF	TGTGCCAGCAGTTCAACCGGACTAGCGGGAAGGACAGATACGCAGTATTTT
15	.	.	TRBV14	TRBJ1-2	CASSRGSLSNYGYTF	TGTGCCAGCAGCCGGGGGTCCCTCTCTAACTATGGCTACACCTTC
15	.	.	TRBV6-5	TRBJ1-6	CASSYDLSAGGALHF	TGTGCCAGCAGTTACGATCTGTCCGCCGGGGGAGCCCTCCACTTT
15	.	.	TRBV5-1	TRBJ2-2	CASSLFSREAGELFF	TGCGCCAGCAGCTTGTTCTCGAGGGAGGCCGGGGAGCTGTTTTTT
14	TRBD2	.	TRBV2	TRBJ2-2	CASSEGLATGELFF	TGTGCCAGCAGTGAGGGACTAGCCACCGGGGAGCTGTTTTTT
14	TRBD1	once	TRBV19	TRBJ1-6	CASRDRGDNSPLHF	TGTGCCAGTAGAGACAGGGGGGACAATTCACCCCTCCACTTT
16	TRBD2	once	TRBV4-1	TRBJ2-7	CASSQDRTSGIYEQYF	TGCGCCAGCAGCCAAGATCGGACTAGCGGTATCTACGAGCAGTACTTC
15	.	.	TRBV3-1/TRBV3-2	TRBJ2-1	CASSQDHGFANEQFF	TGTGCCAGCAGCCAAGATCACGGGTTCGCCAATGAGCAGTTCTTC
14	.	.	TRBV6-2/TRBV6-3	TRBJ1-2	CASSYGQTNYGYTF	TGTGCCAGCAGTTATGGGCAGACTAACTATGGCTACACCTTC
14	TRBD1	.	TRBV9	TRBJ2-1	CASSGGTGFDEQFF	TGTGCCAGCAGCGGCGGGACAGGGTTCGATGAGCAGTTCTTC
16	.	once	TRBV5-1	TRBJ2-2	CASSLGRQLNTGELFF	TGCGCCAGCAGCTTGGGAAGACAGCTGAACACCGGGGAGCTGTTTTTT
8	.	.	TRBV20-1	TRBJ2-7	CRVGEQYF	TGCAGGGTGGGAGAGCAGTACTTC
15	TRBD1	.	TRBV19	TRBJ1-3	CASRTGQAPGNTIYF	TGTGCCAGTAGGACGGGACAGGCACCTGGAAACACCATATATTTT
13	TRBD1	.	TRBV5-1	TRBJ1-1	CASRVQGYTEAFF	TGCGCCAGCAGAGTACAGGGGTACACTGAAGCTTTCTTT
15	TRBD1	.	TRBV10-2	TRBJ1-6	CASSDTGTGSSPLHF	TGCGCCAGCAGTGATACCGGGACAGGGAGTTCACCCCTCCACTTT
14	.	few	TRBV2	TRBJ1-2	CASSPQGANYGYTF	TGTGCCAGCAGCCCCCAGGGAGCTAACTATGGCTACACCTTC
13	.	.	TRBV6-1	TRBJ2-5	CASSEVGWETQYF	TGTGCCAGCAGTGAAGTCGGGTGGGAGACCCAGTACTTC
14	.	.	TRBV7-5	TRBJ1-6	CVRSLEGQRSPLHF	TGTGTCAGAAGCTTGGAGGGACAACGGTCACCCCTCCACTTT
12	.	.	TRBV7-2	TRBJ2-3	CASSSGTDTQYF	TGTGCCAGCAGCTCCGGCACAGATACGCAGTATTTT
12	.	.	TRBV12-5	TRBJ1-1	CASGLRYTEAFF	TGTGCTAGTGGCTTGAGATACACTGAAGCTTTCTTT
11	.	once	TRBV28	TRBJ1-5	CASSTAEPQHF	TGTGCCAGCAGTACCGCGGAGCCCCAGCATTTT
14	.	.	TRBV18	TRBJ1-1	CASSPLEGNTEAFF	TGTGCCAGCTCACCCCTGGAGGGGAACACTGAAGCTTTCTTT
15	TRBD2	.	TRBV7-8	TRBJ2-7	CASSWRRERGFEQYF	TGTGCCAGCAGTTGGCGGAGGGAGCGGGGATTCGAGCAGTACTTC
16	.	.	TRBV24-1	TRBJ2-5	CATSDSRRGDQETQYF	TGTGCCACCAGTGATTCACGACGTGGGGATCAAGAGACCCAGTACTTC
16	TRBD2	.	TRBV6-6	TRBJ2-7	CASSQELAKGRSEQYF	TGTGCCAGCAGCCAGGAACTAGCGAAGGGTCGCAGCGAGCAGTACTTC
11	.	.	TRBV20-1	TRBJ1-2	CSASRRPGYTF	TGCAGTGCCAGCCGACGGCCTGGCTACACCTTC
16	TRBD2	.	TRBV24-1	TRBJ2-1	CATSDPSGSSYNEQFF	TGTGCCACCAGTGACCCTAGCGGGAGCTCCTACAATGAGCAGTTCTTC
14	.	.	TRBV2	TRBJ2-1	CATVSRDGYNEQFF	TGTGCCACCGTCTCGAGAGATGGCTACAATGAGCAGTTCTTC
14	.	.	TRBV9	TRBJ1-1	CASSKNLFGTEAFF	TGTGCCAGCAGCAAAAACCTTTTCGGTACTGAAGCTTTCTTT
13	TRBD2	.	TRBV12-3/TRBV12-4	TRBJ2-7	CASSRTSEIEQYF	TGTGCCAGCAGTCGGACTAGCGAGATCGAGCAGTACTTC
16	.	.	TRBV6-5	TRBJ2-7	CASSYSGPREKGEQYF	TGTGCCAGCAGTTACTCCGGTCCTAGGGAAAAGGGCGAGCAGTACTTC
17	TRBD1	.	TRBV11-2	TRBJ2-2	CASSLARQGKKAGELFF	TGTGCCAGCAGCTTAGCCCGACAGGGTAAAAAGGCCGGGGAGCTGTTTTTT
16	TRBD1	few	TRBV7-8	TRBJ2-7	CASSLIRGTGNYEQYF	TGTGCCAGCAGCCTTATCCGGGGGACAGGGAACTACGAGCAGTACTTC
13	TRBD1	.	TRBV29-1	TRBJ2-7	CSVADRDYEEQYF	TGCAGCGTTGCGGACAGGGATTACGAGGAGCAGTACTTC
14	TRBD1	.	TRBV6-5	TRBJ1-2	CASRGGQGNYGYTF	TGTGCCAGCAGGGGGGGACAGGGGAACTATGGCTACACCTTC
12	.	.	TRBV3-1/TRBV3-2	TRBJ2-7	CASSQGIYEQYF	TGTGCCAGCAGCCAAGGGATCTACGAGCAGTACTTC
11	.	.	TRBV19	TRBJ2-1	CASKGDNEQFF	TGTGCCAGTAAAGGAGACAATGAGCAGTTCTTC
14	.	.	TRBV18	TRBJ1-1	CASSPRTTETEAFF	TGTGCCAGCTCACCGAGAACAACGGAGACTGAAGCTTTCTTT
18	.	.	TRBV25-1	TRBJ1-6	CASSPSFVKSSYNSPLHF	TGTGCCAGCAGTCCCTCCTTCGTAAAGAGCTCCTATAATTCACCCCTCCACTTT
16	.	.	TRBV7-6	TRBJ2-7	CASSLMSQAISYEQYF	TGTGCCAGCAGCTTAATGAGTCAGGCGATCTCCTACGAGCAGTACTTC
18	TRBD1	.	TRBV23-1	TRBJ2-2	CASSQSHGTGGCTGELFF	TGCGCCAGCAGTCAAAGCCATGGGACAGGGGGTTGCACCGGGGAGCTGTTTTTT
13	.	once	TRBV30	TRBJ1-5	CAWSRPPNQPQHF	TGTGCCTGGAGTAGGCCGCCCAATCAGCCCCAGCATTTT
15	.	.	TRBV6-5	TRBJ1-2	CASSLGGTNNYGYTF	TGTGCCAGCAGCCTAGGAGGGACAAACAACTATGGCTACACCTTC
15	.	.	TRBV4-2	TRBJ1-5	CASSQDGNSNQPQHF	TGTGCCAGCAGCCAAGATGGTAATAGCAATCAGCCCCAGCATTTT
14	TRBD1	.	TRBV15	TRBJ2-7	CATSTRDRGDEQYF	TGTGCCACCAGCACCCGGGACAGGGGTGACGAGCAGTACTTC